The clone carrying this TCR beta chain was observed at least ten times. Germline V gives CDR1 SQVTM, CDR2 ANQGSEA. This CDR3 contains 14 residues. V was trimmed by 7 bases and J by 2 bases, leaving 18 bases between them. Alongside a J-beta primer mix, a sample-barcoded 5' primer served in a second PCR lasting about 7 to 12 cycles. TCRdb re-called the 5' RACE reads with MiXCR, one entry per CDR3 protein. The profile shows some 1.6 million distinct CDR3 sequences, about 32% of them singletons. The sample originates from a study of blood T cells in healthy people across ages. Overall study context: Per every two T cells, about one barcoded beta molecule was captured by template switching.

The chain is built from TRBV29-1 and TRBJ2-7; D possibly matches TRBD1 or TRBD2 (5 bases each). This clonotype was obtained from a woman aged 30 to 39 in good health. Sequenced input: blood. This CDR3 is CSAQFGTTTYEQYF. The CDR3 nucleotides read TGCAGCGCCCAGTTCGGGACGACAACCTACGAGCAGTACTTC.